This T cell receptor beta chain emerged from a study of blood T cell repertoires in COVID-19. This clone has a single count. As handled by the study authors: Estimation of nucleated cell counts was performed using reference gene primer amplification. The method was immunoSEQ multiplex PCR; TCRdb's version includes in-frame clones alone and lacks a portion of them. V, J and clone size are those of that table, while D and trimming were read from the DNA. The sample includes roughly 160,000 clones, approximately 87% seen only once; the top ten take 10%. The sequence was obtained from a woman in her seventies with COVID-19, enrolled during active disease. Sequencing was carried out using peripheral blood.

This CDR3 reads CAWMGTPGSAGAGANVLTF. Here the CDR3 DNA reads TGTGCCTGGATGGGCACCCCGGGGTCAGCGGGGGCTGGGGCCAACGTCCTGACTTTC. The chain uses TRBV30 and TRBJ2-6, with 8 bases matching TRBD2. This CDR3 contains 19 residues. The germline gives CDR1 GTSNPN, CDR2 SVGIG (reference sequence). The V gene end was trimmed by 4 bases and the J gene end by 2 bases; junction bases not matched to a gene: 16.